Presented here are 28 T cell receptor beta chains from one specimen sequenced in a study of shared clonotypes between healthy human individuals. Clones were read by immunoSEQ multiplex PCR, and TCRdb kept only the in-frame ones, dropping some. The sample holds approximately 440,000 clones, around 77% seen once. The sample comprised PBMCs. These receptors all stem from a woman aged 40 to 49 in good health. Some clones in this sample may be carry-over from other donors' samples.

This chain connects TRBV25-1 to TRBJ2-7, with 7 bases matching TRBD1. The germline gives CDR1 MGHDK, CDR2 SYGVNS. The CDR3 sequence is 14 residues long. The J segment lost 1 base and the V segment lost 6 bases, leaving 6 bases of the junction unmatched. Here the CDR3 DNA reads TGTGCCAGCAGGGAGGCAGGGGGTTCCTACGAGCAGTACTTC. Amino acids: CASREAGGSYEQYF.

V is TRBV7-2 and J is TRBJ2-3, with D perhaps assigned TRBD1 or TRBD2 (6 bases each). Per germline, CDR1 SGHTA and CDR2 FQGNSA. Trimming cost V 1 base and J 4 bases, with 24 bases left between them. The CDR3 sequence is 19 residues long. The CDR3 is CASSLGSREELGGPDTQYF. In DNA form, the CDR3 reads TGTGCCAGCAGCTTAGGGTCGCGAGAAGAGTTGGGGGGCCCAGATACGCAGTATTTT. Full variable domain (missing parts from reference TRBV7-2 and TRBJ2-3): GAGVSQSPSNKVTEKGKDVELRCDPISGHTALYWYRQSLGQGLEFLIYFQGNSAPDKSGLPSDRFSAERTGGSVSTLTIQRTQQEDSAVYLCASSLGSREELGGPDTQYFGPGTRLTVL.

Concerning this clone: Since no conserved phenylalanine or tryptophan closes the CDR3, a read error is the likely cause. The chain has TRBV10-3 and TRBJ2-7; 14 bases are shared with TRBD2. V lost 4 bases and J lost 4; bases outside the gene matches: 0. This CDR3 is 14 amino acids long. Germline assignment: CDR1 ENHRY and CDR2 SYGVKD. The CDR3 nucleotides read TGTGCCATCAGTGGGACTAGCGGGAGGTACGAGCAGTACCTC. Its translation is CAISGTSGRYEQYL.

This chain uses TRBV5-1 with TRBJ2-1; 7 bases align to TRBD2. The CDR3 loop spans 16 amino acids. V shed 3 bases, J shed 3 bases, and the junction held 9 bases outside the gene matches. Looked up from germline, CDR1 is SGHRS and CDR2 is YFSETQ. The CDR3 coding sequence is TGCGCCAGCAGCTGGGGCGGGGGAGCAAGCTACAATGAGCAGTTCTTC. This encodes CASSWGGGASYNEQFF.

This chain joins TRBV5-4 and TRBJ2-1; 10 bases fit TRBD1. CDR1 and CDR2 (germline): SGHNT, YYREEE (reference sequence). The ends lost 5 bases at V and 4 bases at J; junction bases unmatched: 9. The CDR3 consists of 16 residues. The DNA for the CDR3 is TGTGCCAGCAGACCCGGACAGGGGGATTGGTACAATGAGCAGTTCTTC. Amino acid sequence: CASRPGQGDWYNEQFF.

This sequence joins TRBV18 and TRBJ1-2; tentatively, D is TRBD1 (5 bases). The CDR3 spans 15 residues. Between the trimmed V and J ends, which lost 3 bases and 3 bases, there was a span of 14 bases. Germline CDR1 KGHSH, CDR2 LQKENI. CDR3 amino acids: CASSPRDGRYYGYTF. The CDR3 DNA follows: TGTGCCAGCTCACCCCGGGACGGAAGATACTATGGCTACACCTTC.

J is TRBJ1-5 and V is TRBV15; 10 nucleotides line up with TRBD1. This CDR3 has 16 residues. Germline CDR1 and CDR2: LNHNV and YYDKDF (reference sequence). Unmatched junction bases numbered 10, after V lost 3 bases and J lost 8 bases. The CDR3, as DNA: TGTGCCACCAGCAGTGTACGACAGGGGGCTTGGGAGCCCCAGCATTTT. Translating gives CATSSVRQGAWEPQHF.

V gene TRBV11-2 combines with J gene TRBJ2-7, with D maybe TRBD2 (6 bases). This CDR3 has 16 residues. Germline V lookup: CDR1 SGHAT, CDR2 FQNNGV. Between the trimmed V and J ends, which lost 5 bases and 3 bases, there was a span of 20 bases. The CDR3 DNA reads as TGTGCCAGCAGCCGGGGGTGGTCAGGGACCATCTACGAGCAGTACTTC. Translating it yields CASSRGWSGTIYEQYF.

As regards this clone: Just one base apart from a much larger clone, this may be a read error. V usage is TRBV6-4 and J usage is TRBJ2-1; D perhaps matches TRBD2 (5 bases). V was pared by 6 bases and J by 11 bases, with 17 bases between. The CDR3 is 13 residues long. Germline values: CDR1 MRHNA, CDR2 SNTAGT. The CDR3: CASSLTTTSKQFF. The CDR3 bases are TGTGCCAGCAGCTTGACTACTACTAGTAAGCAGTTCTTC.

This CDR3 is CASSESGRTGELFF. The CDR3 coding sequence is TGTGCCAGCAGTGAATCGGGTAGGACCGGGGAGCTGTTTTTT. This rearrangement joins TRBV2 to TRBJ2-2, with D uncertain. This CDR3 region has 14 residues. Trimming pared 2 bases from V and 5 bases from J, leaving 9 bases between. The V gene's germline CDR1 is SNHLY and CDR2 FYNNEI.

V is TRBV28 and J is TRBJ2-5, with a weak D call TRBD1 (5 bases). The V gene lost 6 bases and the J gene lost 4 bases, with 12 bases spanning the gap. This CDR3 is 13 amino acids long. Germline V gene lookup returns CDR1 MDHEN and CDR2 SYDVKM. Here the CDR3 reads CASRRGEGETQYF. CDR3 in DNA: TGTGCCAGCAGAAGGGGTGAAGGAGAGACCCAGTACTTC.

The chain joins TRBV7-2 to TRBJ2-7; D gene ambiguous. Germline loops: CDR1 SGHTA, CDR2 FQGNSA. The length of the CDR3 is 13 residues. The V gene lost 1 base and the J gene lost 5 bases, with 9 bases spanning the gap. CDR3 amino acids: CASSLVRLNEQYF. CDR3 in DNA: TGTGCCAGCAGCTTAGTTCGCCTAAACGAGCAGTACTTC. The full variable domain, with the rest looked up from reference TRBV7-2 and TRBJ2-7, is GAGVSQSPSNKVTEKGKDVELRCDPISGHTALYWYRQSLGQGLEFLIYFQGNSAPDKSGLPSDRFSAERTGGSVSTLTIQRTQQEDSAVYLCASSLVRLNEQYFGPGTRLTVT.

This chain links TRBV19 with TRBJ2-2; D may be TRBD1 (5 bases). CDR1 and CDR2 (germline): LNHDA, SQIVND (reference sequence). Trimming left V 5 bases short and J 3 bases short, with 16 bases between. The CDR3 loop spans 16 amino acids. The CDR3 sequence is CASSLTTASYTGELFF. The CDR3 region has the DNA TGTGCCAGTAGTCTGACGACAGCCTCGTACACCGGGGAGCTGTTTTTT.

Note on this clone: At the DNA level, this CDR3 is encoded by other sequences in the same sample as well. The rearrangement joins TRBV19 to TRBJ2-5, with 9 bases that match TRBD2. The J call could be wrong; TRBJ2-7 is a better fit for the DNA end. Germline CDR1 and CDR2: LNHDA and SQIVND (reference sequence). The CDR3 length is 14 residues. The CDR3 region has the DNA TGTGCCAGTAGTACACCGGGACTAGCTTACGAGCAGTACTTC. Amino acid sequence: CASSTPGLAYEQYF.

With regard to this clone: A far larger clone differs by one base, so this is likely a read error. The V and J genes are TRBV4-1 and TRBJ1-1; possible D gene TRBD1, 5 bases. The CDR3 has 15 amino acids. Germline CDR1 is MGHRA and CDR2 is YSYEKL. Here the CDR3 DNA reads TGCGTCAGCAGCCCACCGGGACGGAGGAACACTGAAGCTTTCTTT. Translation gives CVSSPPGRRNTEAFF.

This chain connects TRBV11-1 to TRBJ1-1, with D uncertain. The CDR3 runs 13 residues. Germline V gene lookup returns CDR1 SGHAT and CDR2 FQDESV (reference sequence). V lost 2 bases and J 1 base, leaving 5 bases between the germline ends. CDR3 in amino acids: CASSLHANTEAFF. DNA for the CDR3: TGTGCCAGCAGCTTACACGCGAACACTGAAGCTTTCTTT.

This clone was recorded only once. The chain recombines TRBV9 with TRBJ2-1; 12 bases agree with TRBD2. V was pared by 7 bases and J by 9 bases, with 8 bases of the junction left unmatched. CDR1 is SGDLS, CDR2 YYNGEE, per germline. The length of the CDR3 is 14 residues. The CDR3 is CASSGTSGYGEQFF. The CDR3 DNA is TGTGCCAGCTCCGGGACTAGCGGGTATGGTGAGCAGTTCTTC.

A word on this clone: With a far larger clone one base away, a read error is the likely cause. The chain joins TRBV7-6 to TRBJ2-7; 13 positions agree with TRBD2. From germline, CDR1 is SGHVS and CDR2 FNYEAQ. The CDR3 totals 14 residues. The CDR3 DNA sequence: TGTACCAGCACCCCGGGACTAGCGGGATACGAGCAGTACTTC. This sequence encodes CTSTPGLAGYEQYF.

The V gene is TRBV30, the J gene TRBJ2-5, with 7 bases fitting TRBD1. CDR3 length equals 12 residues. The V gene's germline CDR1 is GTSNPN and CDR2 SVGIG (reference sequence). Trimming at V came to 5 bases and at J to 5 bases, leaving 5 bases not matched to a gene. The CDR3 loop is CAWDRASETQYF. The DNA of the CDR3 is TGTGCCTGGGACAGGGCTTCCGAGACCCAGTACTTC.

A remark on this clone: This specimen includes other DNA sequences encoding the same CDR3. The gene calls are TRBV28 and TRBJ2-7; TRBD1 aligns across 7 bases. The CDR3 runs 14 residues. Losses at the gene ends were 5 bases for V and 2 bases for J; bases not matched to a gene: 6. Germline CDR1 and CDR2: MDHEN and SYDVKM. In DNA, the CDR3 is TGTGCCAGCAGTCCTCCCGGGACAGCCTACGAGCAGTACTTC. Protein: CASSPPGTAYEQYF. Based on the CDR3 plus reference TRBV28 and TRBJ2-7, the full variable domain is DVKVTQSSRYLVKRTGEKVFLECVQDMDHENMFWYRQDPGLGLRLIYFSYDVKMKEKGDIPEGYSVSREKKERFSLILESASTNQTSMYLCASSPPGTAYEQYFGPGTRLTVT.

The chain joins TRBV30 to TRBJ1-2, with D maybe TRBD1 (5 bases). The germline CDR1 and CDR2 sequences are GTSNPN and SVGIG (reference sequence). Trimming pared 1 base from V and 5 bases from J, leaving 11 bases between. The CDR3 sequence is 13 residues long. CDR3 nucleotides: TGTGCCTGGAGTGAGGGGTCCGGATATGGCTACACCTTC. It translates to CAWSEGSGYGYTF.

The chain combines TRBV28 with TRBJ2-7, with 7 bases fitting TRBD2. The CDR3 is 16 amino acids. V shed 7 bases and J 0 bases; nucleotides not matched to a gene: 12. The germline CDR1 and CDR2 sequences are MDHEN and SYDVKM. CDR3 amino acids: CASTSQLGGSSYEQYF. The CDR3 nucleotides are TGTGCCAGCACTTCCCAATTGGGCGGGAGCTCCTACGAGCAGTACTTC. Looking up the rest from reference TRBV28 and TRBJ2-7 gives the full variable domain: DVKVTQSSRYLVKRTGEKVFLECVQDMDHENMFWYRQDPGLGLRLIYFSYDVKMKEKGDIPEGYSVSREKKERFSLILESASTNQTSMYLCASTSQLGGSSYEQYFGPGTRLTVT.

This clone has a single count. The genes are TRBV4-2 and TRBJ2-4, with 9 bases lining up with TRBD2. CDR1 and CDR2 from the germline V gene are LGHNA and YNFKEQ. The CDR3 is 15 amino acids. J lost 8 bases, V lost 1 base, and 6 bases had no gene match. The CDR3 sequence is CASSQGLAGNDIQYF. In nucleotides, the CDR3 is TGTGCCAGCAGCCAAGGTCTAGCGGGAAATGACATTCAGTACTTC.

This clone showed up just once. V and J are TRBV25-1 and TRBJ1-1; 7 bases are shared with TRBD1. Germline V gives CDR1 MGHDK, CDR2 SYGVNS. Unmatched junction bases numbered 7, after V lost 4 bases and J lost 8 bases. The CDR3 spans 13 residues. The CDR3 protein is CASSVTGEREAFF. CDR3 coding DNA: TGTGCCAGCAGTGTTACAGGGGAGCGCGAAGCTTTCTTT.

Notes on this clone: It is likely a read error: a sequence one base away is far more abundant. The CDR3 nucleotides are TGTACCAGCAGCTTGACGGGGGACGAGCAGTACTTC. Its translation: CTSSLTGDEQYF. The chain uses TRBV7-3 and TRBJ2-7, with D perhaps matching TRBD2 (6 bases). The germline V gene encodes CDR1 SGHTA and CDR2 FQGTGA. This CDR3 spans 12 amino acids.

This clone showed up just a few times. The chain couples TRBV5-4 to TRBJ1-1, with D possibly TRBD1 on 5 matching bases. V lost 4 bases and J lost 4, with 17 bases in between. There are 15 residues in the CDR3. Per germline, CDR1 SGHNT and CDR2 YYREEE (reference sequence). The CDR3 is CASSRRTRLSTEAFF. The CDR3 nucleotides are TGTGCCAGCAGCAGACGGACACGATTGAGCACTGAAGCTTTCTTT.

This chain joins TRBV7-8 and TRBJ1-5, with 8 bases that match TRBD1. Trimming cost V 7 bases and J 4 bases; bases outside gene matches: 9. The CDR3 contains 15 residues. The germline V gene has CDR1 SGHVS and CDR2 FQNEAQ. The chain's CDR3 is CASTQRQGPNQPQHF. The CDR3 DNA is TGTGCCAGCACCCAACGACAGGGGCCTAATCAGCCCCAGCATTTT.

The rearrangement links TRBV2 to TRBJ2-2; a weak D match, TRBD1 (5 bases). The CDR3 spans 13 residues. Trimming stripped 7 bases from V and 5 bases from J, with 11 bases between. From germline, CDR1 is SNHLY and CDR2 FYNNEI. The CDR3 DNA reads TGTGCCAGCACCGCAGGGATTACCGGGGAGCTGTTTTTT. Amino acid sequence: CASTAGITGELFF.